This T cell receptor (beta chain) emerged from a study of a mutant IDH1 vaccine in newly diagnosed glioma (dated by TCRdb to about 2021). With respect to the entire study: Across visits V03 through V10, patients got a total of eight vaccinations, given in weeks 1, 3, 5, 7, 11, 15, 19 and 23. For exploratory analyses, longitudinal TCRB deep sequencing was carried out in roughly 23 treated patients wherever samples were available. Peripheral blood was drawn at six visits: V03 (baseline), V05, V07, V10, V12 and V13. Vaccination was initiated 4-6 weeks after radiotherapy alone, or concurrently with temozolomide cycles in the chemotherapy-containing groups. Of the roughly 31 treated patients, about 60% were male and around 40% were female, and the mean age was approximately 41 years. Prior to enrollment, patients had been given standard therapy consisting of radiotherapy alone, temozolomide alone, or radiochemotherapy with temozolomide, with the combination given to most patients. What the authors observed across the whole study: Immune responses induced by the vaccine were seen in 93.3% of patients across multiple MHC alleles. The authors stated that sample limitations prevented analyses of patient blood samples from being reproduced. PBMC samples for TCRB deep sequencing were selected based on availability. Pseudoprogression appeared unrelated to alterations in the top peripheral T cell clonotypes detected by TCRB sequencing.

The sample's time point, from its label and the paper: week 5, during vaccination. Each vaccine dose was 300 ug of a 20-mer mutant IDH1 peptide in Montanide, given subcutaneously with topical imiquimod. Newly diagnosed WHO grade 3 or 4 IDH1-mutant astrocytomas showing loss of nuclear ATRX were present in the donors. The samples were drawn from NOA16, a multicentre, single-arm, open-label phase I trial in Germany that tested a mutant IDH1 peptide vaccine in humans for the first time. Genomic DNA for TCRB sequencing was isolated from EDTA blood with the DNeasy Blood and Tissue Kit. CDR3 length: 13 amino acids, cysteine to phenylalanine. The entry retains the CDR3 DNA only, 39 bases that are in frame from base 1. The CDR1 and CDR2 encoded by the germline V gene are MDHEN and SYDVKM. The trim is 10 bases for V and 6 bases for J, with a gap of 18 bases between the germline ends. The library was generated by the immunoSEQ multiplex PCR assay. Following the manufacturer's protocol, the hsTCRB Kit was used to amplify rearranged TCR beta chain sequences. An Illumina MiSeq was used to sequence the TCRB libraries. For the original study's pipeline: Demultiplexing, trimming and gene mapping were performed with the kit vendor's proprietary platform. The clones in this table, taken by TCRdb from immuneACCESS, are in-frame only. Not every clone is retained; where verified, under half of the shortfall comes from an unresolved V gene, and the cause of the rest is unknown. D and trimming come from the DNA, and the V and J calls and clone size come from that table. In this sample the table shows 75,000 to 85,000 clones, roughly 90% of which occur a single time. The ten largest make up more than 0.5% of the sample.

A note on this clone: Its cognate antigen has yet to be identified. Nothing much larger sits one base from this clone, and base qualities are not available.

The sequence came from a woman aged 45-65 years with glioma. The specimen comprised PBMCs, sampled from a glioma patient whose treatment included an IDH1 peptide vaccine. Rearrangement joined TRBV28 to TRBJ2-5; no D gene is confidently identified. The CDR3 has the sequence CATSLSGGQTQYF. The nucleotide sequence reads TGTGCCACTTCCCTCTCCGGTGGGCAGACCCAGTACTTC.